This is a list of T cell receptor beta chains from one sample in a study of T cells after somatic rescue of genetic block. Using immunoSEQ multiplex PCR, the repertoire was profiled, and TCRdb retains in-frame clones only, with some absent. Of roughly 71,000 clones in the sample, approximately 90% were seen once. The sample taken for sequencing was peripheral blood mononuclear cells (PBMCs). The receptors shown here come from a man between 25 and 39 years old. CDR3s include the opening cysteine and the closing phenylalanine or tryptophan. Each record gives: D gene, clone size, J gene, V gene, CDR3 DNA, CDR3 protein. D genes are given only for firm matches. Clone size, where shown, is once, few, many, or a class for clones that have expanded.

d_gene: NA
abundance: NA
j_gene: TRBJ1-2
v_gene: TRBV18
CDR3nt: TGTGCCAGCTCAAGGACCATTTCTGATGGCTACACCTTC
CDR3aa: CASSRTISDGYTF

d_gene: NA
abundance: NA
j_gene: TRBJ2-2
v_gene: TRBV5-1
CDR3nt: TGCGCCAGCAGCCCGCAGGTTGGGGGTGGCACCGGGGAGCTGTTTTTT
CDR3aa: CASSPQVGGGTGELFF

d_gene: NA
abundance: NA
j_gene: TRBJ1-2
v_gene: TRBV30
CDR3nt: TGTGCCTGGAGTTCGGGGCCCGTGGCTGGCTACACCTTC
CDR3aa: CAWSSGPVAGYTF

d_gene: NA
abundance: NA
j_gene: TRBJ1-4
v_gene: TRBV2
CDR3nt: TGTGCCAGCAGTGAAGCAAGGGGCAATAATGAAAAACTGTTTTTT
CDR3aa: CASSEARGNNEKLFF

d_gene: NA
abundance: NA
j_gene: TRBJ1-4
v_gene: TRBV4-2
CDR3nt: TGTGCCAGCAGCCAACCGGCGGGCACAACTAATGAAAAACTGTTTTTT
CDR3aa: CASSQPAGTTNEKLFF

d_gene: NA
abundance: NA
j_gene: TRBJ2-1
v_gene: TRBV5-4
CDR3nt: TGTGCCAGCAGCTTGGAGGGCAGCGACACATACTATGACAATGAGCAGTTCTTC
CDR3aa: CASSLEGSDTYYDNEQFF

d_gene: TRBD1
abundance: few
j_gene: TRBJ2-7
v_gene: TRBV28
CDR3nt: TGTGCCAGCAGCAGGGGACAGCGGATCCCCTACGAGCAGTACTTC
CDR3aa: CASSRGQRIPYEQYF

d_gene: NA
abundance: NA
j_gene: TRBJ1-2
v_gene: TRBV9
CDR3nt: TGTGCCAGCACCCCCCGGGACCTTAACTATGGCTACACCTTC
CDR3aa: CASTPRDLNYGYTF

d_gene: NA
abundance: NA
j_gene: TRBJ2-3
v_gene: TRBV7-9
CDR3nt: TGTGCCAGCAGCCACGGGTCCCTTGGAGCTACGCAGTATTTT
CDR3aa: CASSHGSLGATQYF

d_gene: TRBD2
abundance: NA
j_gene: TRBJ2-1
v_gene: TRBV11-3
CDR3nt: TGTGCCAGCAGCTCAACTAGCGAGTACAATGAGCAGTTCTTC
CDR3aa: CASSSTSEYNEQFF

d_gene: NA
abundance: NA
j_gene: TRBJ2-7
v_gene: TRBV6-6
CDR3nt: TGTGCCAGCAGTTACAGGGACGAGCAGTACTTC
CDR3aa: CASSYRDEQYF

d_gene: NA
abundance: NA
j_gene: TRBJ2-5
v_gene: TRBV9
CDR3nt: TGTGCCAGCAGCCCTTTGACAGGGACTGAGACTCAGTACTTC
CDR3aa: CASSPLTGTETQYF

d_gene: NA
abundance: once
j_gene: TRBJ1-6
v_gene: TRBV4-1
CDR3nt: TGCGCCAGCAGCTTGAGACAGACTAATTCACCCCTCCACTTT
CDR3aa: CASSLRQTNSPLHF

d_gene: TRBD1
abundance: NA
j_gene: TRBJ1-4
v_gene: TRBV6-6
CDR3nt: TGTGCCAGCACCGACCCCAGACAGGGGCCTAATGAAAAACTGTTTTTT
CDR3aa: CASTDPRQGPNEKLFF

d_gene: NA
abundance: NA
j_gene: TRBJ2-7
v_gene: TRBV7-9
CDR3nt: TGTGCCAGCAGCTTAGGTGGCGGGACAGAGTCCTACGAGCAGTACTTC
CDR3aa: CASSLGGGTESYEQYF

d_gene: NA
abundance: NA
j_gene: TRBJ2-3
v_gene: TRBV6-1
CDR3nt: TGTGCCAGCAGTGAAATTGGACAAGCTACAGATACGCAGTATTTT
CDR3aa: CASSEIGQATDTQYF

d_gene: NA
abundance: NA
j_gene: TRBJ2-7
v_gene: TRBV9
CDR3nt: TGTGCCAGCAGCGTTGACGAGTTCACGTTCTACGAGCAGTACTTC
CDR3aa: CASSVDEFTFYEQYF

d_gene: NA
abundance: NA
j_gene: TRBJ2-1
v_gene: TRBV10-1
CDR3nt: TGCGCCAGCAGTGAGAGGGGGGGCCCGGGCAATGAGCAGTTCTTC
CDR3aa: CASSERGGPGNEQFF

d_gene: NA
abundance: NA
j_gene: TRBJ2-2
v_gene: TRBV9
CDR3nt: TGTGCCAGCAGCCCCCGGGTGGGGGGGGGCAACACCGGGGAGCTGTTTTTT
CDR3aa: CASSPRVGGGNTGELFF

d_gene: TRBD2
abundance: once
j_gene: TRBJ2-7
v_gene: TRBV28
CDR3nt: TGTGCCAGTTCCCGGCCCGTAGCGGGAGGCGGGGAGCAGTACTTC
CDR3aa: CASSRPVAGGGEQYF

d_gene: NA
abundance: once
j_gene: TRBJ1-5
v_gene: TRBV11-2
CDR3nt: TGTGCCAGCAGCTTACTGGTCCTTTATAGCAATCAGCCCCAGCATTTT
CDR3aa: CASSLLVLYSNQPQHF

d_gene: NA
abundance: NA
j_gene: TRBJ2-1
v_gene: TRBV14
CDR3nt: TGTGCCAGCAGCCGAGGGTCGGGAGCGGCCTACAATGAGCAGTTCTTC
CDR3aa: CASSRGSGAAYNEQFF

d_gene: NA
abundance: NA
j_gene: TRBJ2-2
v_gene: TRBV7-6
CDR3nt: TGTGCCAGCAGCGGTGGGGCCTGGACCGGGGAGCTGTTTTTT
CDR3aa: CASSGGAWTGELFF

d_gene: TRBD1
abundance: NA
j_gene: TRBJ2-3
v_gene: TRBV9
CDR3nt: TGTGCCAGCAGCGCCGGGACAGGGCGCACAGATACGCAGTATTTT
CDR3aa: CASSAGTGRTDTQYF

d_gene: NA
abundance: NA
j_gene: TRBJ1-1
v_gene: TRBV19
CDR3nt: TGTGCCAGTAGTTCGGGACGGGACGGTGAAGCTTTCTTT
CDR3aa: CASSSGRDGEAFF

d_gene: NA
abundance: NA
j_gene: TRBJ1-5
v_gene: TRBV6-5
CDR3nt: TGTGCCAGCAGAAAAGGCTACAATCAGCCCCAGCATTTT
CDR3aa: CASRKGYNQPQHF

d_gene: NA
abundance: NA
j_gene: TRBJ1-4
v_gene: TRBV12-2
CDR3nt: TGTGCAAGTCGCTTAATGTTAAGCGGGACAGGCCCAATTGGGAGGGAAAAACTGTTTTTT
CDR3aa: CASRLMLSGTGPIGREKLFF

d_gene: TRBD1
abundance: NA
j_gene: TRBJ1-2
v_gene: TRBV5-4
CDR3nt: TGTGCCAGCAGCGTGACAGGGACCAGGGTCGGCTACACCTTC
CDR3aa: CASSVTGTRVGYTF

d_gene: TRBD2
abundance: NA
j_gene: TRBJ2-5
v_gene: TRBV11-2
CDR3nt: TGTGCCAGCAGCTTTCCCGGGAGGGAGGAGACCCAGTACTTC
CDR3aa: CASSFPGREETQYF

d_gene: NA
abundance: NA
j_gene: TRBJ1-5
v_gene: TRBV6-1
CDR3nt: TGTGCCAGCAGTGAAGGTGGGCGAGGACATCAGCCCCAGCATTTT
CDR3aa: CASSEGGRGHQPQHF

d_gene: NA
abundance: NA
j_gene: TRBJ2-7
v_gene: TRBV4-2
CDR3nt: TGTGCCAGCAGCCTCCAAGCCGGGACCGCGAACTACGAGCAGTACTTC
CDR3aa: CASSLQAGTANYEQYF